These 20 T cell receptor beta chains were sequenced from one sample in a study of T cells in Graves' hyperthyroidism and ophthalmopathy. Researchers amplified the TCR beta CDR3 regions from RNA transcripts. The HTBI primer set was used in a first-round RT-PCR of the TCR CDR3. One entry per CDR3 protein, called by TCRdb with MiXCR from the multiplex PCR reads. Found here are approximately 600,000 distinct CDR3 sequences, more than 20% of them singletons; the top ten hold roughly a third. Sequencing used blood. These receptors were obtained from a man younger than 40 with Graves' ophthalmopathy.

This clonotype was recorded a few times. This chain uses TRBV9 with TRBJ1-3, with no clear D. Germline V CDR1 and CDR2: SGDLS, YYNGEE. Trimming left V 6 bases short and J 0 bases short, with 13 bases between. CDR3 size: 15 residues. This chain's CDR3 is CASTPSGNSGNTIYF. In DNA form, the CDR3 reads TGTGCCAGCACCCCTAGCGGGAACTCTGGAAACACCATATATTTT.

V usage is TRBV28 and J usage is TRBJ2-7; D is uncertain. Trimming stripped 1 base from V and 2 bases from J, with 9 bases between. The CDR3 consists of 14 residues. Germline V lookup: CDR1 MDHEN, CDR2 SYDVKM. CDR3 DNA: TGTGCCAGCAGTTTATCTACAAGAACCTACGAGCAGTACTTC. This translates into CASSLSTRTYEQYF.

The chain recombines TRBV7-6 with TRBJ2-1, with a weak D call TRBD2 (7 bases). The CDR3 is 17 residues long. Trimming removed 2 bases at V and 5 bases at J, with 19 bases between. Germline CDR1 SGHVS, CDR2 FNYEAQ. Here the CDR3 reads CASSLPKGGGWDNEQFF. Written as DNA, the CDR3 is TGTGCCAGCAGCTTACCAAAAGGGGGGGGATGGGACAATGAGCAGTTCTTC.

The chain uses TRBV11-2 and TRBJ2-3; D might be TRBD1 (5 bases). V was cut by 2 bases and J by 1 base, with 25 bases left in between. The germline CDR1 and CDR2 sequences are SGHAT and FQNNGV. This CDR3 region has 20 residues. The CDR3 nucleotides are TGTGCCAGCAGCTTAAAATGGTCAGGGTCAGGCCAAACCGGCACAGATACGCAGTATTTT. Translated, it gives CASSLKWSGSGQTGTDTQYF.

Comments on this clonotype: One end of the junction fails to match germline, which may point to a read error. The chain joins TRBV28 to TRBJ1-1; 12 nucleotides align to TRBD1. This CDR3 spans 16 amino acids. CDR1 MDHEN and CDR2 SYDVKM come from the germline V gene. The CDR3 DNA reads TGTGCCAGCAGTATCTCCGGGACAGGGGGCAGATCTGAAGCTTCCTTT. This encodes CASSISGTGGRSEASF.

The rearrangement joins TRBV27 to TRBJ2-7; no firm D call. The germline gives CDR1 MNHEY, CDR2 SMNVEV (reference sequence). The V and J ends lost 5 bases and 3 bases respectively, with 14 bases between them. CDR3 length: 14 residues. The CDR3 DNA is TGTGCCAGCAGTCCCAAGGTCCTAGGCTACGAGCAGTACTTC. Translating gives CASSPKVLGYEQYF.

A remark on this clonotype: A read error may account for a junction end that differs from germline. V usage is TRBV5-5 and J usage is TRBJ2-2; no firm D call. This CDR3 region has 13 residues. Germline V CDR1 and CDR2: SGHKS, YYEKEE (reference sequence). CDR3 in amino acids: CAGSPPGPGELFF. The CDR3 DNA reads as TGTGCCGGCAGCCCACCGGGTCCCGGGGAGCTGTTTTTT.

This clonotype was recorded many times. This rearrangement joins TRBV5-5 to TRBJ1-1; 7 bases align to TRBD1. The CDR3 contains 14 residues. In germline, CDR1 is SGHKS, CDR2 YYEKEE (reference sequence). J was trimmed by 4 bases and V by 2 bases; bases with no gene match: 5. The CDR3 spells CASSFGQVGTEAFF. DNA of the CDR3: TGTGCCAGCAGCTTCGGACAGGTTGGCACTGAAGCTTTCTTT.

The rearrangement joins TRBV5-6 to TRBJ1-1; TRBD1 matches 8 bases. Trimming cost V 3 bases and J 5 bases; bases outside gene matches: 6. Germline V gene data show CDR1 as SGHDT and CDR2 as YYEEEE. The CDR3 runs to 14 residues. As DNA, the CDR3 is TGTGCCAGCAGCTCTAGACAGGGGAGGACTGAAGCTTTCTTT. It codes for CASSSRQGRTEAFF.

This clonotype was found a few times. The chain has TRBV19 and TRBJ2-1; 8 positions agree with TRBD2. The CDR3 loop spans 14 amino acids. After removal of 3 bases from V and 6 bases from J, the junction contained 4 bases not matched to a gene. From germline, CDR1 is LNHDA and CDR2 SQIVND (reference sequence). In nucleotides, the CDR3 is TGTGCCAGTAGTATCGGGAGGGCCCTCAATGAGCAGTTCTTC. Translated, it gives CASSIGRALNEQFF. Full variable domain (missing parts from reference TRBV19 and TRBJ2-1): DGGITQSPKYLFRKEGQNVTLSCEQNLNHDAMYWYRQDPGQGLRLIYYSQIVNDFQKGDIAEGYSVSREKKESFPLTVTSAQKNPTAFYLCASSIGRALNEQFFGPGTRLTVL.

This clonotype was seen only a few times. The chain employs TRBV25-1 and TRBJ2-1, with 9 bases matching TRBD2. Losses at the gene ends were 4 bases for V and 3 bases for J; bases not matched to a gene: 4. CDR1 is MGHDK, CDR2 SYGVNS, per germline. CDR3 size: 15 residues. The CDR3 sequence: CASSATSGLYNEQFF. The CDR3 coding sequence is TGTGCCAGCAGTGCGACTAGCGGTCTCTACAATGAGCAGTTCTTC.

The chain recombines TRBV15 with TRBJ1-5; D call uncertain. Germline V gene lookup returns CDR1 LNHNV and CDR2 YYDKDF (reference sequence). The CDR3 length is 16 residues. V was trimmed by 3 bases and J by 0 bases, leaving 12 bases between them. The CDR3 reads CATSREPGRSNQPQHF. The CDR3 bases are TGTGCCACCAGCAGGGAGCCAGGCCGTAGCAATCAGCCCCAGCATTTT.

This clonotype was counted only a few times. The J gene is TRBJ1-1, the V gene TRBV7-8, with 11 bases lining up with TRBD1. Germline values: CDR1 SGHVS, CDR2 FQNEAQ. There are 16 residues in the CDR3. Trimming took 5 bases from V and 3 from J; bases not matched to a gene: 8. The CDR3 here is CASSPGQGASDTEAFF. CDR3 coding DNA: TGTGCCAGCAGCCCCGGACAGGGGGCTTCGGACACTGAAGCTTTCTTT.

This clonotype was observed many times. The rearrangement joins TRBV12-3 or TRBV12-4 to TRBJ2-3; D gene uncertain. V gave up 5 bases and J gave up 5 bases, with 11 bases separating them. The CDR3 runs to 13 residues. CDR3 loop: CASSRLAVDTQYF. The CDR3 nucleotides read TGTGCCAGCAGTCGCCTTGCCGTAGATACGCAGTATTTT.

This chain's CDR3 is CASKSGRSEQYF. Here the CDR3 DNA reads TGTGCCAGCAAGAGCGGGCGAAGCGAGCAGTACTTC. This chain links TRBV12-3 or TRBV12-4 with TRBJ2-7; tentative D call: TRBD2 (6 bases). V gave up 7 bases and J gave up 6 bases, with 13 bases separating them. The CDR3 has 12 residues.

The chain links TRBV20-1 to TRBJ2-3, with TRBD1 matching 9 bases. V lost 0 bases, J lost 6 bases, and 4 bases stayed unmatched. This CDR3 is 14 amino acids long. From germline, CDR1 is DFQATT and CDR2 SNEGSKA (reference sequence). CDR3 amino acids: CSARDGQGTDTQYF. The CDR3 nucleotides are TGCAGTGCTAGAGATGGACAGGGGACGGATACGCAGTATTTT.

V is TRBV4-2 and J is TRBJ2-7; tentatively, D is TRBD1 (5 bases). V dropped 4 bases and J dropped 5 bases, with 12 bases sitting between them. The CDR3 sequence is 13 residues long. Germline CDR1 reads LGHNA; CDR2 reads YNFKEQ. Here the CDR3 DNA reads TGTGCCAGCAGCCCTCTTGACAGAGACGAGCAGTACTTC. Residues: CASSPLDRDEQYF.

The V gene is TRBV14, the J gene TRBJ2-2; unclear D gene. Per the germline V gene, CDR1 is SGHDN and CDR2 is FVKESK. The V gene lost 0 bases and the J gene lost 1 base, with 6 bases spanning the gap. The CDR3 length is 15 residues. The DNA for the CDR3 is TGTGCCAGCAGCCAAGATAGGGAGAACACCGGGGAGCTGTTTTTT. Protein sequence: CASSQDRENTGELFF.

This clonotype appeared a few times. The rearrangement links TRBV28 to TRBJ2-7; 8 positions agree with TRBD1. The CDR3 consists of 16 residues. CDR1 and CDR2 (germline): MDHEN, SYDVKM. Trimming took 4 bases from V and 0 from J; bases not matched to a gene: 8. CDR3 sequence reads: CASSSTWTGISYEQYF. The CDR3 coding sequence is TGTGCCAGCAGTTCGACCTGGACAGGGATCTCCTACGAGCAGTACTTC.

This rearrangement joins TRBV10-2 to TRBJ2-7; D tentatively fits TRBD1 or TRBD2 (5 bases each). Deletions cut 6 bases from V and 6 bases from J, with 12 bases between. Germline values: CDR1 WSHSY, CDR2 SAAADI. This CDR3 is 12 amino acids long. CDR3 residues: CASRGETGEQYF. The CDR3 region has the DNA TGCGCCAGCAGGGGGGAGACCGGCGAGCAGTACTTC.